This T cell receptor (beta chain) appears in the sequencing data of a study of vaccination and CD4 T cells after COVID-19. Study overall: A median of approximately 100 days (range 35 to 161) separated diagnosis from post-COVID sampling.

This clonotype was recorded a few times. Its specificity is not known. V shed 0 bases and J shed 7 bases, with 13 bases lying between them. CDR1 is DFQATT and CDR2 is SNEGSKA in the germline V gene (reference sequence). The CDR3 is 14 amino acids. Once obtained from cultured CD4+ T cells, the DNA was sequenced using the Oncomine TCR Beta short-read assay. Using its own MiXCR run on the PCR reads, TCRdb lists one record per CDR3 protein. The sample yields approximately 19,000 distinct CDR3 sequences, roughly 51% seen once. Treatment of the sample: 10-day PBMC culture with coronavirus spike peptide pools or control peptides (ViraFEST assay). In this cohort, PCR tests turned positive between March and December 2020, predating US Alpha, Beta and Delta variants.

The specimen sequenced was CD4+ T cells from blood, cultured in vitro. The chain links TRBV20-1 to TRBJ2-4; D ambiguous. This TCR came from a human donor who had recovered from COVID-19. In DNA, the CDR3 is TGCAGTGCTAGAGATGGGCCCCTAGAGAACATTCAGTACTTC. Amino acids: CSARDGPLENIQYF.